This T cell receptor beta chain is from a study of cytomegalovirus exposure and HLA in healthy donors. Across the study: Researchers previously reported finding 117 million unique TCR beta sequences from around 200 million T cells. Study-level findings and limits: A later analysis linked a missense DCLRE1C variant to TCR beta V- and J-gene trimming.

Of note for this clone: Its antigen is as yet unknown.

Primers for the PCR totalled 60 Vbeta and 13 Jbeta. Measured with immunoSEQ multiplex PCR; TCRdb has only the in-frame clones, and not every one. The sample is made up of approximately 40,000 clones, and the top ten hold over 5.5% of it. The TCR originated in a human donor in good health. The sample taken for sequencing was PBMCs.

The CDR3 DNA sequence: TGTGCCAGCAGCGCGGACACTAACACTGAAGCTTTCTTT. It translates to CASSADTNTEAFF. The chain couples TRBV9 to TRBJ1-1; possible D gene TRBD1, 5 bases. The CDR3 contains 13 residues. The germline V gene encodes CDR1 SGDLS and CDR2 YYNGEE. Trimming left V 3 bases short and J 2 bases short, with 8 bases between.